The 22 T cell receptor beta chains given below trace back to one sample, sequenced in a study of T cell clonality in common variable immunodeficiency. Assay: immunoSEQ multiplex PCR; the TCRdb copy retains only in-frame clones and omits some. This repertoire lists approximately 37,000 clones without singletons; about 3.6% sits in the top ten. The sample consisted of peripheral blood mononuclear cells. These receptors all come from a person aged 18 to 70 in good health.

This clone came up a few times. Read sequence stops 3 residues before the CDR3 end, and the germline J gene provides the missing end. V gene TRBV2 combines with J gene TRBJ1-4; no reliable D call. The CDR3 has 19 amino acids. Germline CDR1 reads SNHLY; CDR2 reads FYNNEI. Incomplete CDR3 DNA: TGTGCCAGCAGTGGGGCCAGGTTCAGCTCGGACTCCTATAATTCACCA. Translating it yields CASSGARFSSDSYNSP. The full CDR3 protein is CASSGARFSSDSYNSPLFF.

Points on this clone: The CDR3 end lies 3 residues beyond the end of the read and is filled in from the germline J gene. The rearrangement uses TRBV5-1 and TRBJ1-5; 10 nucleotides agree with TRBD1. This CDR3 is built from 14 residues. Trimming removed 7 bases from V and 6 bases from J; junction bases left unmatched: 7. Germline V CDR1 and CDR2: SGHRS, YFSETQ. CDR3 region: CASEGRDRGQPQHF. Partial CDR3 DNA: TGCGCCAGCGAGGGTCGGGACAGGGGTCAGCCC.

CDR3 in amino acids: CASKGMGQHYGQYF. The DNA read from the CDR3 is TGTGCCTCAAAGGGGATGGGCCAGCACTATGGT. The rearrangement uses TRBV19 and TRBJ2-4; D is perhaps TRBD1 (5 bases). The read ends 3 residues before the CDR3 terminus; that terminus is restored from the germline J gene. The germline V gene has CDR1 LNHDA and CDR2 SQIVND (reference sequence). This CDR3 spans 14 amino acids.

With regard to this clone: The sequenced fragment ends 3 residues before the CDR3 boundary, so the rest is inferred from the germline J gene. The chain has TRBV19 and TRBJ1-2; TRBD1 agrees at 8 bases. Per the germline V gene, CDR1 is LNHDA and CDR2 is SQIVND (reference sequence). The length of the CDR3 is 17 residues. The V segment lost 5 bases and the J segment 5 bases; nucleotides outside the gene matches: 16. The sequenced CDR3 bases are TGTGCCAGTAGTTCGGACAGGGAGAAATCCTGGGCGTATGGC. Translating gives CASSSDREKSWAYG. In full, the CDR3 reads CASSSDREKSWAYGYTF.

This clone was seen at least ten times. CDR3 sequence: CSADTSGGPQETQYF. The part of the CDR3 DNA that was read is TGCAGTGCCGACACTAGCGGGGGGCCACAAGAGACC. The gene calls are TRBV20-1 and TRBJ2-5, with 12 positions matching TRBD2. The CDR3 extends 3 residues past the end of the read, so its final part is completed from the germline J gene. CDR3 length: 15 residues. V gave up 6 bases and J gave up 2 bases; unmatched junction bases: 7. The germline V gene encodes CDR1 DFQATT and CDR2 SNEGSKA (reference sequence).

This clone has ten or more counts. The read finishes 3 residues shy of the CDR3 end, and the germline J gene is used to complete it. The genes are TRBV19 and TRBJ1-5; perhaps TRBD1 as D (5 bases). Germline values: CDR1 LNHDA, CDR2 SQIVND (reference sequence). The length of the CDR3 is 15 residues. V shed 3 bases and J shed 6 bases, with 15 bases lying between them. CDR3 protein: CASSIKGQVGQPQHF. The CDR3 DNA, read in part, is TGTGCCAGTAGTATTAAGGGGCAGGTGGGTCAGCCC.

This clone was seen many times. The CDR3 end lies 3 residues beyond the end of the read and is filled in from the germline J gene. V and J are TRBV2 and TRBJ2-1; TRBD2 is a possible D gene (5 bases). CDR1 and CDR2 (germline): SNHLY, FYNNEI. The CDR3 extends over 15 amino acids. V gave up 5 bases and J gave up 6 bases, with 17 bases separating them. CDR3 region: CASSSGSVSSNEQFF. CDR3 DNA (partial): TGTGCCAGCAGTTCGGGGTCAGTCTCTTCCAATGAG.

This clone has ten or more counts. The CDR3 end falls 3 residues outside the read, so it is completed with the germline J gene. This chain joins TRBV4-1 and TRBJ2-7; 10 nucleotides agree with TRBD2. The CDR3 is 16 residues long. V was pared by 4 bases and J by 4 bases, with 10 bases of the junction left unmatched. Germline V gives CDR1 MGHRA, CDR2 YSYEKL. CDR3 DNA, as far as it was read: TGCGCCAGCAGCCTAAGTATAGCGGGAGGCCCTTACGAG. Its translation is CASSLSIAGGPYE. The whole CDR3 sequence is CASSLSIAGGPYEQYF.

There are many counts of this clone. The read ends 3 residues shy of where the CDR3 ends; the end is completed using the germline J gene. This chain joins TRBV20-1 and TRBJ2-7, with TRBD2 matching over 12 bases. V shed 5 bases, J shed 4 bases, and the junction held 6 bases outside the gene matches. Germline V gene sequence: CDR1 DFQATT, CDR2 SNEGSKA (reference sequence). The CDR3 has 14 amino acids. Incomplete CDR3 DNA: TGCAGTGCTGTCCGGACTAGCGGGAAATACGAG. Protein: CSAVRTSGKYE. The whole CDR3 sequence is CSAVRTSGKYEQYF.

This clone showed up just a few times. The CDR3 goes on 3 residues after the read ends, and that part is filled in from the germline J gene. Within the sample, other DNA sequences also encode this same CDR3. This chain joins TRBV6-1 and TRBJ1-2; 7 bases are a match to TRBD1. This CDR3 has 17 amino acids. Germline values: CDR1 MNHNS, CDR2 SASEGT. The covered CDR3 bases are TGTGCCAGCAGCGAACCGGTTAGAACAGGGGAGGGAAAAGGC. Translation gives CASSEPVRTGEGKG. From start to end, the CDR3 is CASSEPVRTGEGKGYTF.

This clone occurred many times. The missing CDR3 end, 3 residues past where the read stops, is filled in from the germline J gene. The chain employs TRBV29-1 and TRBJ2-1; tentative D call: TRBD2 (6 bases). The V gene lost 7 bases and the J gene lost 2 bases, with 24 bases spanning the gap. The CDR3 extends over 17 amino acids. Germline CDR1 reads SQVTM; CDR2 reads ANQGSEA. The CDR3 DNA, read in part, is TGCAGCGACTTGGGGGGATCCGGAGGGTTTCCCTACAATGAG. Protein: CSDLGGSGGFPYNE. The full CDR3 sequence reads CSDLGGSGGFPYNEQFF.

For this clone: The read ends 3 residues early relative to the CDR3; the germline J gene fills the gap. This chain links TRBV6-4 with TRBJ2-1; no clear D gene. The CDR3 covers 14 residues. V shed 0 bases and J shed 9 bases, with 12 bases lying between them. Germline V gives CDR1 MRHNA, CDR2 SNTAGT. This CDR3 is CASSDSREVGEQFF. The sequenced part of the CDR3 DNA is TGTGCCAGCAGTGACTCGAGAGAGGTTGGTGAG.

This clone was seen at least ten times. The read terminates 3 residues ahead of where the CDR3 ends, so the germline J gene completes it. The chain combines TRBV19 with TRBJ1-6; D not resolved. V was pared by 3 bases and J by 5 bases, with 11 bases between. The CDR3 is 15 amino acids. Per the germline V gene, CDR1 is LNHDA and CDR2 is SQIVND (reference sequence). The sequenced part of the CDR3 DNA is TGTGCCAGTAGTATGACCAGGATAAATAATTCACCC. Amino acids: CASSMTRINNSP. The whole CDR3 reads CASSMTRINNSPLHF.

This clone was picked up many times. Sequencing ends 3 residues short of the CDR3 end; the germline J gene provides the rest. The rearrangement uses TRBV7-2 and TRBJ2-3, with D tentatively TRBD2 (6 bases). V was cut by 7 bases and J by 0 bases, with 14 bases left in between. Germline V gene data show CDR1 as SGHTA and CDR2 as FQGNSA. CDR3 length: 15 residues. The CDR3: CASTRRSGSTDTQYF. The covered CDR3 bases are TGTGCCAGCACCCGCCGTAGCGGAAGCACAGATACG.

Regarding this clone: One junction end disagrees with the germline gene, perhaps due to a read error. The CDR3 end falls 3 residues outside the read, so it is completed with the germline J gene. The V gene is TRBV7-7, the J gene TRBJ2-5; the D gene could be TRBD1 or TRBD2 (7 bases each). The germline V gene has CDR1 SSHAT and CDR2 FNYEAQ (reference sequence). This CDR3 is built from 14 residues. The CDR3 is CASSLGRGQETQYF. The sequenced part of the CDR3 DNA is TGTGCTAGCAGCTTAGGGAGGGGGCAGGAGACC.

This clone has just a few counts. Sequencing ends 3 residues short of the CDR3 end; the germline J gene provides the rest. The chain couples TRBV11-2 to TRBJ1-1, with D perhaps matching TRBD1 (5 bases). There are 15 residues in the CDR3. Germline CDR1 and CDR2: SGHAT and FQNNGV. Trimming pared 1 base from V and 3 bases from J, leaving 12 bases between. The part of the CDR3 DNA that was read is TGTGCCAGCAGCTTAGGTAAGGGGCGCGACACTGAA. Amino acids: CASSLGKGRDTE. The whole CDR3 is CASSLGKGRDTEAFF.

This clone came up a few times. The CDR3 extends 3 residues past the end of the read, so its final part is completed from the germline J gene. The rearrangement uses TRBV10-3 and TRBJ2-5; possible D gene TRBD1, 5 bases. Germline values: CDR1 ENHRY, CDR2 SYGVKD. V lost 8 bases and J lost 2, with 18 bases in between. This CDR3 has 15 amino acids. Here the CDR3 reads CAIATAKHTQETQYF. The CDR3 DNA, read in part, is TGTGCCATCGCGACAGCAAAACATACACAAGAGACC.

In its sample, this clone was seen a few times. Read data end 3 residues before the CDR3 end; the end is taken from the germline J gene. This chain uses TRBV7-9 with TRBJ1-2; weak D call: TRBD1 (6 bases). Per germline, CDR1 SEHNR and CDR2 FQNEAQ (reference sequence). The CDR3 loop spans 15 amino acids. V was trimmed by 2 bases and J by 3 bases, leaving 13 bases between them. The sequenced CDR3 bases are TGTGCCAGCAGCTTATTGACAGGAGTTGACTATGGC. Residues: CASSLLTGVDYG. The entire CDR3 protein reads CASSLLTGVDYGYTF.

This clone was detected only a few times. The read ends 3 residues before the CDR3 terminus; that terminus is restored from the germline J gene. The V call is TRBV20-1, the J call TRBJ2-3; 12 nucleotides line up with TRBD2. The CDR3 consists of 15 residues. V lost 4 bases, J lost 4 bases, and 6 bases stayed unmatched. Germline V gene data show CDR1 as DFQATT and CDR2 as SNEGSKA (reference sequence). This CDR3 reads CSATPTSGSSDTQYF. CDR3 bases read: TGCAGTGCTACCCCGACTAGCGGGAGCTCAGATACG.

Turning to this clone: The read is 3 residues too short to cover the CDR3 end, so that end is filled in from the germline J gene. This chain joins TRBV5-4 and TRBJ2-5; TRBD1 might be the D (6 bases). CDR1 and CDR2 (germline): SGHNT, YYREEE (reference sequence). Trimming removed 6 bases from V and 2 bases from J, with 14 bases in between. The CDR3 is made up of 14 amino acids. The CDR3 region is CASNTGQRQETQYF. The CDR3 bases that were read are TGTGCCAGCAACACCGGACAGCGACAAGAGACC.

At least ten counts were recorded for this clone. The read finishes 3 residues shy of the CDR3 end, and the germline J gene is used to complete it. The chain links TRBV18 to TRBJ2-5; 10 nucleotides agree with TRBD1. Germline trimming cut 5 bases from V and 0 bases from J; bases unmatched to any gene: 0. The germline V gene encodes CDR1 KGHSH and CDR2 LQKENI. The CDR3 contains 14 residues. CDR3 protein: CASSGTGDQETQYF. The sequenced CDR3 bases are TGTGCCAGCTCAGGGACAGGGGACCAAGAGACC.

This clone was found many times. Coverage ceases 3 residues before the CDR3 finishes, and the germline J gene fills in the end. The genes are TRBV5-1 and TRBJ2-1; 8 bases align to TRBD2. The CDR3 length is 15 residues. The trim removed 3 bases at V and 4 bases at J, leaving 6 bases unmatched. Looked up from germline, CDR1 is SGHRS and CDR2 is YFSETQ. Partial CDR3 DNA: TGCGCCAGCAGCTCCGGACTAGCCCGTTACAATGAG. As protein: CASSSGLARYNE. The full-length CDR3 reads as CASSSGLARYNEQFF.